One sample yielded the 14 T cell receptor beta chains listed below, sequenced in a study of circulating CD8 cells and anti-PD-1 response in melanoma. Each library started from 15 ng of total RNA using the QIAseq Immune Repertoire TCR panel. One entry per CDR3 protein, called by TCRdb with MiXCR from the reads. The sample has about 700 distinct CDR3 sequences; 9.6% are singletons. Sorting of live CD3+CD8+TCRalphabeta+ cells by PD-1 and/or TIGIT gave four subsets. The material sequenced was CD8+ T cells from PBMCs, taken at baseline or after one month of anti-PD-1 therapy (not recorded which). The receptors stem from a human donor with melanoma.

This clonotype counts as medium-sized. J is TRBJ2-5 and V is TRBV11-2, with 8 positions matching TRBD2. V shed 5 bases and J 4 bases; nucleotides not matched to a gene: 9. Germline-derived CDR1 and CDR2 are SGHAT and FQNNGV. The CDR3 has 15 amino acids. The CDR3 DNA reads TGTGCCAGCAGCCCACGGACTAGCACAGGAGAGACCCAGTACTTC. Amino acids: CASSPRTSTGETQYF. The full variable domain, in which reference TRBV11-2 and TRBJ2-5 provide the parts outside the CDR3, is EAGVAQSPRYKIIEKRQSVAFWCNPISGHATLYWYQQILGQGPKLLIQFQNNGVVDDSQLPKDRFSAERLKGVDSTLKIQPAKLEDSAVYLCASSPRTSTGETQYFGPGTRLLVL.

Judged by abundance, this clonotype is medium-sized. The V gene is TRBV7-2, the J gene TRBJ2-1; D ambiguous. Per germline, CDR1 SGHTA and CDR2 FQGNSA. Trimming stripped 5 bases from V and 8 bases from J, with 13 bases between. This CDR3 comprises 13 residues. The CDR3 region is CASSPYLLDEQFF. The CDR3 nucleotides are TGTGCCAGCAGCCCTTATCTCCTGGATGAGCAGTTCTTC.

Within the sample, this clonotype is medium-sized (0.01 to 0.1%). CDR3 in DNA: TGTGCCAGCAGGGAGACAGGGGCCTCCTACAATGAGCAGTTCTTC. Protein product: CASRETGASYNEQFF. This chain joins TRBV2 and TRBJ2-1, with 8 positions matching TRBD1. V was pared by 6 bases and J by 0 bases, with 4 bases of the junction left unmatched. Germline CDR1 is SNHLY and CDR2 is FYNNEI. The CDR3 spans 15 residues.

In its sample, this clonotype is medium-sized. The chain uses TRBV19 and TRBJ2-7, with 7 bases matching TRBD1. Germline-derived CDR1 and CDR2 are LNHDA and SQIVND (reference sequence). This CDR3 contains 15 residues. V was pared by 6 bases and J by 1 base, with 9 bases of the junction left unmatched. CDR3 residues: CASRATTGFSYEQYF. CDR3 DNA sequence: TGTGCCAGTAGGGCAACGACAGGGTTTTCCTACGAGCAGTACTTC. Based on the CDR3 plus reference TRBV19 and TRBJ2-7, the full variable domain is DGGITQSPKYLFRKEGQNVTLSCEQNLNHDAMYWYRQDPGQGLRLIYYSQIVNDFQKGDIAEGYSVSREKKESFPLTVTSAQKNPTAFYLCASRATTGFSYEQYFGPGTRLTVT.

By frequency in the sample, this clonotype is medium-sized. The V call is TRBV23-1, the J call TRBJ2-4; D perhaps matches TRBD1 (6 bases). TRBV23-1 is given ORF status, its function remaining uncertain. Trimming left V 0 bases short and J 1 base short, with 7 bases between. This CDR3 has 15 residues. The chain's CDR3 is CASSQSQGAKNIQYF. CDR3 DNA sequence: TGCGCCAGCAGTCAATCGCAGGGGGCCAAAAACATTCAGTACTTC.

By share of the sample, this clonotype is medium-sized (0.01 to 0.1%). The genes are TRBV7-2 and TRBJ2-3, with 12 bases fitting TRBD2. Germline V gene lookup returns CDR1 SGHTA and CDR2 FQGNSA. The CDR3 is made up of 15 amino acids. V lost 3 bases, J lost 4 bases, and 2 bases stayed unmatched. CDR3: CASSLLAGGPDTQYF. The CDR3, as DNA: TGTGCCAGCAGCTTGCTAGCGGGGGGGCCAGATACGCAGTATTTT.

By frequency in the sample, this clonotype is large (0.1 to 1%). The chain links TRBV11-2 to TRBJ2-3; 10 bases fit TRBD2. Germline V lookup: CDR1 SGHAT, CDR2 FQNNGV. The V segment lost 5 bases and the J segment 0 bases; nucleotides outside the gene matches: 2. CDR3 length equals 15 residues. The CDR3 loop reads CASSRTSGSTDTQYF. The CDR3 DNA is TGTGCCAGCAGCCGGACTAGCGGTAGCACAGATACGCAGTATTTT.

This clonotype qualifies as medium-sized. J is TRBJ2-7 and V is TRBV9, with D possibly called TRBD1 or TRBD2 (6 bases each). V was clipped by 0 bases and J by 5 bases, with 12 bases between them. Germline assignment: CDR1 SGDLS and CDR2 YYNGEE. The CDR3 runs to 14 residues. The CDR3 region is CASSVDPGANEQYF. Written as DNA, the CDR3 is TGTGCCAGCAGCGTAGATCCGGGGGCCAACGAGCAGTACTTC.

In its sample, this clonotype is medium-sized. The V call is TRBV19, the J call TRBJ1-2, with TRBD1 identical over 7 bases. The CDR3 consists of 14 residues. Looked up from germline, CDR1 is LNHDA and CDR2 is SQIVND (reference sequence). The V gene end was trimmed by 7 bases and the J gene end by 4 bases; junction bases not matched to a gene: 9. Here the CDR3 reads CASTLQGGAYGYTF. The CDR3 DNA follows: TGTGCCAGTACCCTCCAGGGGGGCGCCTATGGCTACACCTTC.

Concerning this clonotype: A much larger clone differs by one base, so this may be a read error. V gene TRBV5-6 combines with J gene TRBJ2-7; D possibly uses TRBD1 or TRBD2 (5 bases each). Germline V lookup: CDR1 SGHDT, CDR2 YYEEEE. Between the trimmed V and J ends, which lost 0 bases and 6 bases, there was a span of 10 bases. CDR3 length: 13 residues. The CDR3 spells CASSLGVGTEQYF. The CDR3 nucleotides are TGTGCCAGCAGCTTGGGGGTAGGGACCGAGCAGTACTTC.

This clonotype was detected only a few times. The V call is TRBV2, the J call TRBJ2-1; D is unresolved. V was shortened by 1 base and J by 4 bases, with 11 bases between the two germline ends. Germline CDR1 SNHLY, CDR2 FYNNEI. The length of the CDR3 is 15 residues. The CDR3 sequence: CASSEDSGPYNEQFF. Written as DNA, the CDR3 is TGTGCCAGCAGTGAAGACTCGGGCCCATACAATGAGCAGTTCTTC.

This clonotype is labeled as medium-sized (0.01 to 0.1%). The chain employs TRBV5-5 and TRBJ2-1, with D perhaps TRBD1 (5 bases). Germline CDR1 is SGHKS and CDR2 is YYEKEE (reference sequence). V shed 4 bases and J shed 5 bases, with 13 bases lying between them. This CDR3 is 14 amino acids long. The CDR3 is CASSLDRPNNEQFF. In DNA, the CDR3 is TGTGCCAGCAGCCTTGACAGACCCAACAATGAGCAGTTCTTC.

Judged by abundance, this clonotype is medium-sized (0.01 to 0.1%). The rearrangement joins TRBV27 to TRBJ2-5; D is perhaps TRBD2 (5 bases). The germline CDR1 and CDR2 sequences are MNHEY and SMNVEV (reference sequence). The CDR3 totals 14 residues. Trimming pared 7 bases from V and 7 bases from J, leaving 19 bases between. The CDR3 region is CASTLGGPYGTQYF. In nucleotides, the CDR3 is TGTGCCAGCACCCTAGGAGGCCCGTACGGGACCCAGTACTTC.

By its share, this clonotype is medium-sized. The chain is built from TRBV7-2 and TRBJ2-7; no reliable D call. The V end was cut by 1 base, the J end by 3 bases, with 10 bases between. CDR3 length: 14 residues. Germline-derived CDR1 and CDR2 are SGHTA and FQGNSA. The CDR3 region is CASSLGQDRYEQYF. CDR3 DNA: TGTGCCAGCAGCTTAGGGCAGGACCGCTACGAGCAGTACTTC.